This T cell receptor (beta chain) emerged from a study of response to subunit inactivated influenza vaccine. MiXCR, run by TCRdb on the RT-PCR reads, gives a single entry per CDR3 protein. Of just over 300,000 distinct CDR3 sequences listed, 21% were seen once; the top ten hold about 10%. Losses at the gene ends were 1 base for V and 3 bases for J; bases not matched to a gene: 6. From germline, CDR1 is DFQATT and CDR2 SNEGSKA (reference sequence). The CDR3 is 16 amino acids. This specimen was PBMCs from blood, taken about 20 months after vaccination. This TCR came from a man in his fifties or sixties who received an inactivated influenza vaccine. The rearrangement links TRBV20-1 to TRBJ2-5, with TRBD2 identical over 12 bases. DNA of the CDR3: TGCAGTGCTAGAGGACCTAGCGGGGGGGATAAAGAGACCCAGTACTTC. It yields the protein CSARGPSGGDKETQYF.